Here is one TCR beta chain with its context. What it binds is unknown. Germline trimming cut 4 bases from V and 7 bases from J; bases unmatched to any gene: 12. Germline V CDR1 and CDR2: SGHRS, YFSETQ. The CDR3 is 15 amino acids. This specimen comes from a study of cytomegalovirus exposure and HLA in healthy donors. General study results and limits: Reported findings show TCR beta sequences accurately forecast HLA-A and HLA-B alleles in most subjects. Of the V segments, some could not be distinguished, including TRBV6-2 and TRBV6-3, and were excluded.

In the PCR, 60 Vbeta and 13 Jbeta primers were used. Measured with immunoSEQ multiplex PCR; TCRdb has only the in-frame clones, and not every one. The sample gives fewer than 200,000 clones, 68% of which show up once; 1.3% to 1.5% is in the top ten. The material sequenced was PBMCs. This chain links TRBV5-1 with TRBJ1-2, with 8 bases fitting TRBD1. The source of this sequence is a man over 45 in good health and CMV-seronegative. CDR3: CASSTTPGQVGGYTF. The CDR3 DNA reads as TGCGCCAGCAGCACGACCCCGGGACAGGTGGGTGGCTACACCTTC.